A single sample gave rise to the 9 T cell receptor beta chains below, sequenced in a study of cytomegalovirus exposure and HLA in healthy donors. With 60 Vbeta and 13 Jbeta primers, the PCR was carried out. Sequencing used immunoSEQ multiplex PCR; TCRdb keeps in-frame clones, though not all of them. The data contain 110,000 to 150,000 clones, more than 9.5% of them singletons. The specimen sequenced was PBMCs. These receptors were collected from a man aged 50 or older in good health and CMV-seronegative.

This clone was counted a few times. CDR3 sequence reads: CASSWAGGINTQYF. In nucleotides, the CDR3 is TGTGCCAGCAGCTGGGCGGGGGGAATAAATACGCAGTATTTT. The gene calls are TRBV7-3 and TRBJ2-3; TRBD2 matches at 8 bases. The CDR3 extends over 14 amino acids. Trimming cost V 4 bases and J 7 bases; bases outside gene matches: 7. Germline V gene sequence: CDR1 SGHTA, CDR2 FQGTGA.

This clone was picked up a small number of times. This chain joins TRBV6-6 and TRBJ2-7, with 8 bases fitting TRBD1. With V trimmed by 6 bases and J by 2 bases, 6 bases remained unmatched. The germline CDR1 and CDR2 sequences are MNHNY and SVGAGI (reference sequence). The CDR3 runs to 14 residues. The CDR3 protein is CASSTGTGAYEQYF. The CDR3 DNA reads as TGTGCCAGCAGCACCGGGACAGGCGCCTACGAGCAGTACTTC.

This clone occurred a few times. The rearrangement joins TRBV19 to TRBJ1-2; TRBD1 matches at 9 bases. The CDR3 covers 18 residues. Looked up from germline, CDR1 is LNHDA and CDR2 is SQIVND (reference sequence). The junction had 15 bases not matched to a gene; V was cut back by 5 bases and J by 2 bases. CDR3 protein: CASSSIKTGGVFNYGYTF. The CDR3 bases are TGTGCCAGTAGTTCGATAAAGACAGGGGGAGTCTTCAACTATGGCTACACCTTC.

This sequence joins TRBV7-3 and TRBJ1-2; D gene ambiguous. The CDR3 consists of 14 residues. The V and J ends lost 5 bases and 4 bases respectively, with 14 bases between them. Germline V gene sequence: CDR1 SGHTA, CDR2 FQGTGA. The CDR3 spells CASSLGPGGYGYTF. The CDR3 DNA reads as TGTGCCAGCAGCCTAGGACCAGGAGGCTATGGCTACACCTTC.

The chain couples TRBV7-2 to TRBJ2-3; 10 positions match TRBD1. Losses at the gene ends were 2 bases for V and 3 bases for J; bases not matched to a gene: 14. Germline CDR1 SGHTA, CDR2 FQGNSA. The CDR3 spans 19 residues. In nucleotides, the CDR3 is TGTGCCAGCAGCTTATCGGGGACAGGGGTACCGAGTGCGACAGATACGCAGTATTTT. It yields the protein CASSLSGTGVPSATDTQYF.

This clone was observed many times. V is TRBV2 and J is TRBJ1-1, with D tentatively TRBD1 (5 bases). The CDR3 contains 14 residues. Germline lookup yields CDR1 SNHLY and CDR2 FYNNEI. V lost 4 bases and J lost 4, with 13 bases in between. For the CDR3, the DNA is TGTGCCAGCAGTGGCCGGGGGTTGGTCACTGAAGCTTTCTTT. Its protein product is CASSGRGLVTEAFF.

Regarding this clone: The germline gene is not matched at one end of the junction; a read error may be the cause. The J gene is TRBJ2-7, the V gene TRBV4-2, with a weak D call TRBD1 (5 bases). The CDR3 has 15 residues. CDR1 and CDR2 from the germline V gene are LGHNA and YNFKEQ. Here the CDR3 DNA reads TGTGCCAGCAGCCAAGTAGGCAGGGATACCTACAAGCAGTACTTC. Translated, it gives CASSQVGRDTYKQYF.

V usage is TRBV11-1 and J usage is TRBJ2-2; TRBD1 matches at 8 bases. This CDR3 contains 15 residues. Unmatched junction bases numbered 1, after V lost 4 bases and J lost 0 bases. Germline loops: CDR1 SGHAT, CDR2 FQDESV (reference sequence). CDR3: CASSWDRTNTGELFF. CDR3 DNA: TGTGCCAGCAGCTGGGACAGGACGAACACCGGGGAGCTGTTTTTT.

Notes on this clone: Given the absence of the conserved phenylalanine or tryptophan at the CDR3 end, a read error is likely. The DNA is left out, because the CDR3 cannot be placed on it with certainty; the CDR3 is given as TCRdb lists it. This chain links TRBV15 with TRBJ2-7; TRBD2, as called in the table, went unchecked against the DNA. The CDR3 length is 13 residues, termini included. Per the germline V gene, CDR1 is LNHNV and CDR2 is YYDKDF (reference sequence). CDR3 sequence: CATSRPPPGEDFL.